A single sample gave rise to the 30 T cell receptor beta chains below, sequenced in a study of blood T cell repertoires in COVID-19. TCRdb's table, derived via immunoSEQ multiplex PCR, lists solely in-frame clones and lacks some. The sample carries about 390,000 clones, just under 90% recorded once. Specimen: PBMCs or T cells enriched from blood (not recorded which). These receptors all come from a woman in her forties or fifties who had recovered from COVID-19.

This clone was observed a handful of times. The gene calls are TRBV2 and TRBJ1-2; D is possibly TRBD1 (6 bases). The CDR3 has 15 residues. Trimming removed 2 bases from V and 8 bases from J, with 18 bases in between. Germline assignment: CDR1 SNHLY and CDR2 FYNNEI. Here the CDR3 reads CASSENVRGRGGYTF. The CDR3 coding sequence is TGTGCCAGCAGTGAAAACGTCAGGGGACGAGGCGGCTACACCTTC. The full variable domain, rest sourced from reference TRBV2 and TRBJ1-2, is EPEVTQTPSHQVTQMGQEVILRCVPISNHLYFYWYRQILGQKVEFLVSFYNNEISEKSEIFDDQFSVERPDGSNFTLKIRSTKLEDSAMYFCASSENVRGRGGYTFGSGTRLTVV.

This rearrangement joins TRBV28 to TRBJ2-7; 7 positions match TRBD2. Germline lookup yields CDR1 MDHEN and CDR2 SYDVKM. The length of the CDR3 is 12 residues. Germline trimming cut 4 bases from V and 6 bases from J; bases unmatched to any gene: 3. The CDR3 protein is CASSWASGEQYF. The CDR3 DNA is TGTGCCAGCAGTTGGGCTAGCGGCGAGCAGTACTTC.

The chain joins TRBV18 to TRBJ2-1, with a tentative D call TRBD1 (5 bases). The length of the CDR3 is 15 residues. Trimming left V 1 base short and J 2 bases short, with 9 bases between. Germline V gives CDR1 KGHSH, CDR2 LQKENI. The CDR3 loop is CASSPRQGPYNEQFF. Here the CDR3 DNA reads TGTGCCAGCTCACCACGCCAGGGCCCCTACAATGAGCAGTTCTTC.

The rearrangement uses TRBV12-3 or TRBV12-4 and TRBJ1-5; unclear D gene. V was pared by 3 bases and J by 5 bases, with 8 bases between. The CDR3 covers 13 residues. The CDR3 sequence: CASSFVADQPQHF. The DNA of the CDR3 is TGTGCCAGCAGTTTTGTCGCAGATCAGCCCCAGCATTTT.

The rearrangement links TRBV5-6 to TRBJ1-5, with TRBD1 matching over 9 bases. The CDR3 has 15 residues. From germline, CDR1 is SGHDT and CDR2 YYEEEE. V trimming: 3 bases; J trimming: 3 bases; junction bases outside the gene matches: 4. The CDR3 DNA sequence: TGTGCCAGCAGCTGGGGACAGGGTTACAATCAGCCCCAGCATTTT. Its protein is CASSWGQGYNQPQHF.

V and J are TRBV3-1 (or the pseudogene TRBV3-2) and TRBJ1-2; D gene unclear. From germline, CDR1 is LGHDT and CDR2 YNNKEL (reference sequence). Trimming left V 0 bases short and J 8 bases short, with 16 bases between. There are 15 residues in the CDR3. CDR3 sequence: CASSQDKTAMGGYTF. CDR3 coding DNA: TGTGCCAGCAGCCAAGACAAAACGGCTATGGGCGGCTACACCTTC.

The chain links TRBV10-2 to TRBJ2-7, with TRBD1 matching over 7 bases. Trimming at V came to 6 bases and at J to 3 bases, leaving 2 bases not matched to a gene. The germline V gene has CDR1 WSHSY and CDR2 SAAADI. The length of the CDR3 is 12 residues. The CDR3 sequence: CASRGQNYEQYF. DNA of the CDR3: TGCGCCAGCAGGGGACAGAACTACGAGCAGTACTTC.

CDR3 in DNA: TGTGCCAGCAGTCCCGGGACAGGGCCCGGACTATCTGGCTACACCTTC. Translation: CASSPGTGPGLSGYTF. The chain employs TRBV2 and TRBJ1-2; 9 nucleotides line up with TRBD1. The ends lost 5 bases at V and 7 bases at J; junction bases unmatched: 14. Germline V gene sequence: CDR1 SNHLY, CDR2 FYNNEI. CDR3 size: 16 residues. Using reference TRBV2 and TRBJ1-2 for the parts outside the CDR3, the full variable domain is EPEVTQTPSHQVTQMGQEVILRCVPISNHLYFYWYRQILGQKVEFLVSFYNNEISEKSEIFDDQFSVERPDGSNFTLKIRSTKLEDSAMYFCASSPGTGPGLSGYTFGSGTRLTVV.

The CDR3 is CASSPIGQSYEQYF. CDR3 DNA: TGTGCCAGCTCACCGATCGGACAGTCCTACGAGCAGTACTTC. This chain connects TRBV18 to TRBJ2-7, with a weak D call TRBD1 (6 bases). The CDR3 runs to 14 residues. Germline CDR1 KGHSH, CDR2 LQKENI. Trimming removed 3 bases at V and 1 base at J, with 10 bases between.

The V gene is TRBV6-5, the J gene TRBJ2-7, with 7 bases identical to TRBD2. CDR3 length: 15 amino acids. Germline-derived CDR1 and CDR2 are MNHEY and SVGAGI. The junction had 12 bases not matched to a gene; V was cut back by 6 bases and J by 4 bases. The CDR3 spells CASSLDRGGFYEQYF. The CDR3 coding sequence is TGTGCCAGCAGCCTAGATCGCGGGGGTTTTTACGAGCAGTACTTC.

V is TRBV18 and J is TRBJ1-1, with D perhaps TRBD1 (5 bases). Germline V gene sequence: CDR1 KGHSH, CDR2 LQKENI. Trimming shortened V by 5 bases and J by 3 bases, and 10 bases separated the two germline ends. There are 13 residues in the CDR3. As DNA, the CDR3 is TGTGCCAGCTCATCCAGGGTAGACACTGAAGCTTTCTTT. It is translated as CASSSRVDTEAFF.

This chain joins TRBV5-1 and TRBJ1-3; 7 bases are shared with TRBD1. Germline V gene data show CDR1 as SGHRS and CDR2 as YFSETQ. The CDR3 runs 16 residues. J gave up 0 bases and V 0 bases, and 3 bases lay outside the gene matches. CDR3 nucleotides: TGCGCCAGCAGCTTGGTGGGGGACAGCTCTGGAAACACCATATATTTT. This gives the protein CASSLVGDSSGNTIYF.

The chain joins TRBV28 to TRBJ2-5, with a weak D call TRBD1 (5 bases). V was clipped by 0 bases and J by 0 bases, with 11 bases between them. Per germline, CDR1 MDHEN and CDR2 SYDVKM. CDR3 length: 16 amino acids. The CDR3 protein is CASSLWAGLYQETQYF. Here the CDR3 DNA reads TGTGCCAGCAGTTTATGGGCAGGGCTGTACCAAGAGACCCAGTACTTC.

The chain couples TRBV5-1 to TRBJ2-1; 7 positions agree with TRBD1. Germline loops: CDR1 SGHRS, CDR2 YFSETQ. V lost 3 bases and J lost 6; bases outside the gene matches: 9. The CDR3 totals 15 residues. CDR3 coding DNA: TGCGCCAGCAGCTCTCAGACAGGGATGTTCAATGAGCAGTTCTTC. Protein: CASSSQTGMFNEQFF.

This chain connects TRBV10-3 to TRBJ2-1; D is uncertain. CDR3 length: 17 residues. Trimming shortened V by 0 bases and J by 6 bases, and 18 bases separated the two germline ends. Germline-derived CDR1 and CDR2 are ENHRY and SYGVKD. The CDR3 sequence is CAISESSEPFGRNEQFF. The CDR3 nucleotides read TGTGCCATCAGTGAGTCCTCGGAGCCCTTTGGTCGCAATGAGCAGTTCTTC.

This chain joins TRBV4-2 and TRBJ1-2; 9 positions match TRBD1. The CDR3 is 16 amino acids. Germline V gene sequence: CDR1 LGHNA, CDR2 YNFKEQ. Trimming at V came to 4 bases and at J to 4 bases, leaving 10 bases not matched to a gene. CDR3 residues: CASSRQPGQGSYGYTF. The CDR3 nucleotides read TGTGCCAGCAGCCGTCAGCCGGGACAGGGATCCTATGGCTACACCTTC.

The V and J genes are TRBV7-9 and TRBJ2-1; TRBD2 agrees at 7 bases. Germline V gives CDR1 SEHNR, CDR2 FQNEAQ (reference sequence). This CDR3 contains 16 residues. Trimming removed 2 bases from V and 0 bases from J; junction bases left unmatched: 4. The DNA for the CDR3 is TGTGCCAGCAGCTTACGCACTAGCGCCTCCTACAATGAGCAGTTCTTC. Its protein is CASSLRTSASYNEQFF.

The J gene is TRBJ1-4, the V gene TRBV6-1, with D perhaps TRBD1 (6 bases). Germline values: CDR1 MNHNS, CDR2 SASEGT. Trimming pared 2 bases from V and 7 bases from J, leaving 17 bases between. CDR3 length equals 16 residues. The CDR3 protein is CASSEWGRGLGEKLFF. The CDR3, as DNA: TGTGCCAGCAGTGAATGGGGAAGGGGGTTGGGTGAAAAACTGTTTTTT.

This chain connects TRBV5-1 to TRBJ1-2; D unresolved. Germline CDR1 reads SGHRS; CDR2 reads YFSETQ. This CDR3 has 14 amino acids. Deletions cut 2 bases from V and 4 bases from J, with 12 bases between. For the CDR3, the DNA is TGCGCCAGCAGCTTTGATGGGGAGGGCTATGGCTACACCTTC. Its protein is CASSFDGEGYGYTF.

A single count supports this clone. The chain is built from TRBV27 and TRBJ2-2; D not certain. Trimming removed 6 bases from V and 1 base from J, with 12 bases in between. Germline V CDR1 and CDR2: MNHEY, SMNVEV (reference sequence). CDR3 length: 15 amino acids. The CDR3 here is CASRPKPVNTGELFF. Written as DNA, the CDR3 is TGTGCCAGCAGGCCCAAGCCTGTGAACACCGGGGAGCTGTTTTTT.

This clone was detected only a few times. This sequence joins TRBV28 and TRBJ1-2; 7 bases map to TRBD1. CDR1 is MDHEN and CDR2 is SYDVKM in the germline V gene. V trimming: 5 bases; J trimming: 4 bases; junction bases outside the gene matches: 4. This CDR3 spans 13 amino acids. The CDR3 DNA reads TGTGCCAGCAGTCCGGACAGGTTCTATGGCTACACCTTC. Its protein product is CASSPDRFYGYTF.

This sequence joins TRBV7-3 and TRBJ2-1; D is perhaps TRBD2 (5 bases). The germline V gene encodes CDR1 SGHTA and CDR2 FQGTGA. The CDR3 runs to 16 residues. Trimming shortened V by 0 bases and J by 7 bases, and 16 bases separated the two germline ends. The CDR3 DNA is TGTGCCAGCAGCTTAACGTTAAGCGGCGATATTAATGAGCAGTTCTTC. It encodes CASSLTLSGDINEQFF.

This clone has a single count. V gene TRBV2 combines with J gene TRBJ2-1; D gene unclear. This CDR3 is built from 11 residues. Germline CDR1 is SNHLY and CDR2 is FYNNEI. Trimming left V 7 bases short and J 11 bases short, with 12 bases between. CDR3 sequence (DNA): TGTGCCAGCAATTCCGAGACAAAGCAGTTCTTC. Protein sequence: CASNSETKQFF.

This rearrangement joins TRBV7-9 to TRBJ2-5; TRBD2 matches 7 bases. The J segment lost 6 bases and the V segment lost 5 bases, leaving 6 bases of the junction unmatched. CDR1 SEHNR and CDR2 FQNEAQ come from the germline V gene (reference sequence). The CDR3 runs 13 residues. The CDR3 coding sequence is TGTGCCAGCAGCCGAGGGGAGGGAAAGACCCAGTACTTC. Translating gives CASSRGEGKTQYF.

The V gene is TRBV4-2, the J gene TRBJ1-5; possible D gene TRBD1, 6 bases. V lost 0 bases, J lost 7 bases, and 13 bases lay in between. The CDR3 length is 15 residues. The germline CDR1 and CDR2 sequences are LGHNA and YNFKEQ. CDR3 amino acids: CASSQEGGPSQPQHF. CDR3 coding DNA: TGTGCCAGCAGCCAAGAGGGGGGGCCGAGCCAGCCCCAGCATTTT.

This chain's CDR3 is CASIEAPTRSYEQYF. Written as DNA, the CDR3 is TGTGCCAGCATTGAGGCCCCCACTCGAAGCTACGAGCAGTACTTC. This chain joins TRBV7-8 and TRBJ2-7, with D unresolved. V was trimmed by 7 bases and J by 3 bases, leaving 19 bases between them. This CDR3 has 15 amino acids. CDR1 and CDR2 from the germline V gene are SGHVS and FQNEAQ.

The rearrangement links TRBV7-2 to TRBJ2-3, with a possible D match to TRBD1 (6 bases). The germline V and J ends were trimmed by 6 bases and 3 bases, with 16 bases remaining between them. The CDR3 loop spans 15 amino acids. CDR1 is SGHTA, CDR2 FQGNSA, per germline. This CDR3 reads CASRPTGLETDTQYF. CDR3 nucleotides: TGTGCCAGCAGGCCGACAGGTCTCGAGACAGATACGCAGTATTTT.

The chain couples TRBV7-8 to TRBJ2-1; weak D call: TRBD2 (7 bases). Trimming cost V 5 bases and J 6 bases, with 26 bases left between them. The CDR3 is made up of 18 amino acids. Germline V gene sequence: CDR1 SGHVS, CDR2 FQNEAQ. The DNA of the CDR3 is TGTGCCAGCAGCCCACCACGTCGGGGGGCGAGTCCCTCCAATGAGCAGTTCTTC. It encodes CASSPPRRGASPSNEQFF. The full variable domain, completed using reference TRBV7-8 and TRBJ2-1, is GAGVSQSPRYKVAKRGQDVALRCDPISGHVSLFWYQQALGQGPEFLTYFQNEAQLDKSGLPSDRFFAERPEGSVSTLKIQRTQQEDSAVYLCASSPPRRGASPSNEQFFGPGTRLTVL.

V gene TRBV7-9 combines with J gene TRBJ2-1, with TRBD1 matching over 7 bases. Looked up from germline, CDR1 is SEHNR and CDR2 is FQNEAQ (reference sequence). V shed 3 bases and J 0 bases; nucleotides not matched to a gene: 8. The CDR3 has 17 amino acids. The CDR3 DNA reads as TGTGCCAGCAGCTTTTCAGGGGGAGAGAGCTCCTACAATGAGCAGTTCTTC. It yields the protein CASSFSGGESSYNEQFF.

V and J are TRBV18 and TRBJ2-3; 12 positions match TRBD1. Looked up from germline, CDR1 is KGHSH and CDR2 is LQKENI. The CDR3 runs 16 residues. With V trimmed by 8 bases and J by 6 bases, 12 bases remained unmatched. The CDR3, as DNA: TGTGCCAGCAGCGAAGGGACAGGGGGCGCTTCCGATACGCAGTATTTT. Amino acid sequence: CASSEGTGGASDTQYF.